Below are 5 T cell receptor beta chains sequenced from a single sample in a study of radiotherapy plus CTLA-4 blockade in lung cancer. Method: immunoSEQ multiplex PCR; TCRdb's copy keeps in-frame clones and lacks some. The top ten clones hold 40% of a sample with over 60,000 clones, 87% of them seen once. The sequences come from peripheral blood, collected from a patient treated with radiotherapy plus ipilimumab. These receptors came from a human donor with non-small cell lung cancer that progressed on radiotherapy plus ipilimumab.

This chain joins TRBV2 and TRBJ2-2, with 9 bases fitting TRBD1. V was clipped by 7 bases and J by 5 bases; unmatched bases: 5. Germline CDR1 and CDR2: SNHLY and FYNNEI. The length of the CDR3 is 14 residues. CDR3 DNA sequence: TGTGCCAGCACCCGACAGGGGGGGACCGGGGAGCTGTTTTTT. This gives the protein CASTRQGGTGELFF.

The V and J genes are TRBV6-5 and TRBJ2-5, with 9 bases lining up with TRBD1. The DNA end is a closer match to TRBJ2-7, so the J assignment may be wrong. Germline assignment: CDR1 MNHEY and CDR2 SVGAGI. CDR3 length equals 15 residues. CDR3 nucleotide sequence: TGTGCCAGCATCCAAAGCGGGACAGGGACCTACGAGCAGTACTTC. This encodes CASIQSGTGTYEQYF.

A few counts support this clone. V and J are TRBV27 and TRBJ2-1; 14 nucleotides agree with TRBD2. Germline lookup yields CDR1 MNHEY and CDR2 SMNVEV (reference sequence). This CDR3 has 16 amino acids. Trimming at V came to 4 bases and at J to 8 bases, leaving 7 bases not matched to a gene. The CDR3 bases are TGTGCCAGCAGTTGGGGGACTAGCGGGAGTATCTATGAGCAGTTCTTC. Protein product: CASSWGTSGSIYEQFF.

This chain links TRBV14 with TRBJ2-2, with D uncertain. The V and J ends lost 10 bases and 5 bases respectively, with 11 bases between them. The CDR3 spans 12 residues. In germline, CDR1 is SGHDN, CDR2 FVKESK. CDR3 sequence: CATNPNTGELFF. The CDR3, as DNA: TGTGCCACCAACCCTAATACCGGGGAGCTGTTTTTT.

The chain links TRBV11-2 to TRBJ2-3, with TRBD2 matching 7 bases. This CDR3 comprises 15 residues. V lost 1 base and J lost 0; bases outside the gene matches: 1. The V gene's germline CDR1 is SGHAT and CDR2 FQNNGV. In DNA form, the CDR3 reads TGTGCCAGCAGCTTAGCCGGGGGGAGCACAGATACGCAGTATTTT. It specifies CASSLAGGSTDTQYF.